The sequence of this T cell receptor beta chain was determined in a study of T cell clonality in common variable immunodeficiency. Most patients and controls had Caucasian heritage. No CVID subject was ill or on immunomodulatory drugs when sampled. Each donor provided about 4.5 to 8.5 ml of heparinized whole blood. The CDR3 is made up of 15 amino acids. V dropped 1 base and J dropped 5; count of bases not matched to a gene: 7. The germline V gene encodes CDR1 SGHDT and CDR2 YYEEEE. Sequencing input was equivalent genomic DNA from CVID and controls. Using immunoSEQ multiplex PCR, the repertoire was profiled, and TCRdb retains in-frame clones only, with some absent. The sample contains 25,000 to 35,000 clones, none of them singletons. Findings of the study overall: Reportedly, TCR beta sequences from common variable immunodeficiency showed fewer deletions and N-nucleotide insertions.

Notes on this clone: The antigen is unknown. Read data end 3 residues before the CDR3 end; the end is taken from the germline J gene.

The TCR originated in a human donor with common variable immunodeficiency. Specimen: peripheral blood mononuclear cells. This chain links TRBV5-6 with TRBJ2-5; 8 bases are a match to TRBD1. CDR3 amino acids: CASSLLAGGGETQYF. The DNA read from the CDR3 is TGTGCCAGCAGCTTGTTGGCAGGGGGCGGGGAGACC.